Presented here are 20 T cell receptor beta chains from one specimen sequenced in a study of blood T cell repertoires in COVID-19. Produced via immunoSEQ multiplex PCR; TCRdb's table is partial and in-frame only. The sample consists of 300,000 to 400,000 clones, around 85% of them appearing once. The sample consisted of PBMCs or T cells enriched from blood (not recorded which). The receptor source for this set is a woman aged 40 to 50 with acute COVID-19.

The V call is TRBV19, the J call TRBJ1-1; D is ambiguous. Germline V gene sequence: CDR1 LNHDA, CDR2 SQIVND (reference sequence). This CDR3 has 15 residues. V was pared by 5 bases and J by 0 bases, with 13 bases between. CDR3 nucleotides: TGTGCCAGTAGTCCTAACCAGAGGATGAACACTGAAGCTTTCTTT. Protein product: CASSPNQRMNTEAFF.

The chain joins TRBV19 to TRBJ1-3; maybe TRBD1 (5 bases). The CDR3 runs to 15 residues. Trimming took 5 bases from V and 3 from J, leaving 14 bases between them. Germline V gives CDR1 LNHDA, CDR2 SQIVND (reference sequence). The CDR3 loop is CASSLQGIIGNTIYF. DNA for the CDR3: TGTGCCAGTAGTCTGCAGGGTATCATTGGAAACACCATATATTTT.

The CDR3 bases are TGTGCCAGCAGTTACTCGAGGCGGGGGGCGACCTACGAGCAGTACTTC. It yields the protein CASSYSRRGATYEQYF. This rearrangement joins TRBV6-5 to TRBJ2-7, with 8 nucleotides matching TRBD2. The CDR3 covers 16 residues. The germline CDR1 and CDR2 sequences are MNHEY and SVGAGI. The V segment lost 0 bases and the J segment 2 bases; nucleotides outside the gene matches: 6.

The rearrangement uses TRBV7-8 and TRBJ1-1, with 9 nucleotides matching TRBD1. CDR3 size: 17 residues. The J segment lost 0 bases and the V segment lost 0 bases, leaving 5 bases of the junction unmatched. Germline V gene data show CDR1 as SGHVS and CDR2 as FQNEAQ. CDR3 amino acids: CASSLARTGVMNTEAFF. CDR3 nucleotide sequence: TGTGCCAGCAGCTTAGCCCGGACAGGGGTCATGAACACTGAAGCTTTCTTT. The variable domain in full, completed from reference TRBV7-8 and TRBJ1-1, reads GAGVSQSPRYKVAKRGQDVALRCDPISGHVSLFWYQQALGQGPEFLTYFQNEAQLDKSGLPSDRFFAERPEGSVSTLKIQRTQQEDSAVYLCASSLARTGVMNTEAFFGQGTRLTVV.

The V and J genes are TRBV11-2 and TRBJ1-5; D is perhaps TRBD1 (5 bases). Germline CDR1 and CDR2: SGHAT and FQNNGV. The germline V and J ends were trimmed by 1 base and 2 bases, with 9 bases remaining between them. This CDR3 has 15 residues. The CDR3 DNA reads as TGTGCCAGCAGCTTAGCAGGGAGGGGCAATCAGCCCCAGCATTTT. The encoded protein is CASSLAGRGNQPQHF.

The V gene is TRBV9, the J gene TRBJ1-2, with TRBD1 as a possible D gene (5 bases). Trimming cost V 4 bases and J 11 bases, with 24 bases left between them. The CDR3 has 15 amino acids. Germline loops: CDR1 SGDLS, CDR2 YYNGEE. CDR3 sequence: CASSLASTNTGGYTF. CDR3 DNA sequence: TGTGCCAGCAGCCTCGCCAGCACAAACACCGGGGGGTACACCTTC.

This chain connects TRBV9 to TRBJ2-2; TRBD1 might be the D (6 bases). The CDR3 has 15 amino acids. V was clipped by 3 bases and J by 6 bases, with 15 bases between them. Germline CDR1 and CDR2: SGDLS and YYNGEE. This chain's CDR3 is CASSESGAGAGELFF. CDR3 DNA: TGTGCCAGCAGCGAATCAGGGGCTGGCGCCGGGGAGCTGTTTTTT.

The rearrangement links TRBV9 to TRBJ1-2; 8 nucleotides match TRBD1. The length of the CDR3 is 15 residues. The junction had 7 bases not matched to a gene; V was cut back by 1 base and J by 5 bases. Per the germline V gene, CDR1 is SGDLS and CDR2 is YYNGEE. CDR3 amino acids: CASSVTSGGGYGYTF. The DNA for the CDR3 is TGTGCCAGCAGCGTAACCTCAGGGGGCGGGTATGGCTACACCTTC.

Only a few counts were recorded for this clone. V and J are TRBV4-1 and TRBJ1-2, with no clear D. The V gene's germline CDR1 is MGHRA and CDR2 YSYEKL. CDR3 length: 14 residues. Between the trimmed V and J ends, which lost 3 bases and 4 bases, there was a span of 12 bases. The CDR3 DNA reads as TGCGCCAGCAGCCAGGAGCTGGATGGCTATGGCTACACCTTC. Amino acid sequence: CASSQELDGYGYTF.

For this clone: Other DNA sequences in the same sample also yield this CDR3. The V and J genes are TRBV19 and TRBJ1-5, with D unclear. CDR1 is LNHDA, CDR2 SQIVND, per germline (reference sequence). V was cut by 4 bases and J by 2 bases, with 12 bases left in between. CDR3 length: 15 amino acids. In nucleotides, the CDR3 is TGTGCCAGTAGTAGAAGAGGTACGGGCAATCAGCCCCAGCATTTT. Protein: CASSRRGTGNQPQHF.

The chain is built from TRBV7-9 and TRBJ1-4, with 11 nucleotides matching TRBD1. The length of the CDR3 is 17 residues. The germline gives CDR1 SEHNR, CDR2 FQNEAQ (reference sequence). Trimming cost V 5 bases and J 2 bases; bases outside gene matches: 7. The CDR3 region is CASSPGTGGRTNEKLFF. The DNA for the CDR3 is TGTGCCAGCAGCCCGGGGACAGGGGGTCGGACTAATGAAAAACTGTTTTTT.

The V and J genes are TRBV5-4 and TRBJ2-3; 8 bases fit TRBD2. Trimming cost V 2 bases and J 1 base; bases outside gene matches: 0. Germline V gives CDR1 SGHNT, CDR2 YYREEE (reference sequence). The length of the CDR3 is 14 residues. CDR3 region: CASSLAGGTDTQYF. The CDR3 DNA sequence: TGTGCCAGCAGCTTAGCGGGGGGCACAGATACGCAGTATTTT. The full variable domain, its missing parts supplied by reference TRBV5-4 and TRBJ2-3, is ETGVTQSPTHLIKTRGQQVTLRCSSQSGHNTVSWYQQALGQGPQFIFQYYREEENGRGNFPPRFSGLQFPNYSSELNVNALELDDSALYLCASSLAGGTDTQYFGPGTRLTVL.

The V call is TRBV7-9, the J call TRBJ1-2, with D possibly matching TRBD1 (5 bases). Germline values: CDR1 SEHNR, CDR2 FQNEAQ (reference sequence). Between the trimmed V and J ends, which lost 4 bases and 3 bases, there was a span of 12 bases. CDR3 size: 14 residues. CDR3 nucleotide sequence: TGTGCCAGCAGCTCACATCAGGGATACTATGGCTACACCTTC. Protein product: CASSSHQGYYGYTF.

V usage is TRBV18 and J usage is TRBJ2-3; TRBD2 aligns across 12 bases. The J segment lost 2 bases and the V segment lost 3 bases, leaving 6 bases of the junction unmatched. The CDR3 runs to 17 residues. CDR1 is KGHSH, CDR2 LQKENI, per germline. The CDR3 protein is CASSPSRLAGATDTQYF. In nucleotides, the CDR3 is TGTGCCAGCTCACCCTCCCGACTAGCGGGGGCCACAGATACGCAGTATTTT.

This clone was observed once. Written as DNA, the CDR3 is TGCGCCAGCAGCTTGGAGGTAGCGGGATACCTCCGAGAGACCCAGTACTTC. Its translation is CASSLEVAGYLRETQYF. The chain links TRBV5-1 to TRBJ2-5; 8 nucleotides line up with TRBD2. Germline V gene sequence: CDR1 SGHRS, CDR2 YFSETQ. V was clipped by 0 bases and J by 4 bases; unmatched bases: 11. The CDR3 covers 17 residues.

This chain joins TRBV12-5 and TRBJ1-1; weak D call: TRBD1 (5 bases). V was cut by 6 bases and J by 1 base, with 12 bases left in between. The V gene's germline CDR1 is LGHNT and CDR2 FRNRAP. The CDR3 has 14 residues. The CDR3 loop reads CASGAGRENTEAFF. CDR3 coding DNA: TGTGCTAGTGGGGCGGGACGGGAGAACACTGAAGCTTTCTTT.

J is TRBJ1-6 and V is TRBV7-2, with 7 bases that match TRBD1. The V segment lost 8 bases and the J segment 6 bases; nucleotides outside the gene matches: 4. Per the germline V gene, CDR1 is SGHTA and CDR2 is FQGNSA. This CDR3 contains 13 residues. Here the CDR3 reads CASGGGGNSPLHF. Written as DNA, the CDR3 is TGTGCCAGCGGAGGGGGCGGTAATTCACCCCTCCACTTT.

V gene TRBV5-1 combines with J gene TRBJ2-7, with 9 bases fitting TRBD1. From germline, CDR1 is SGHRS and CDR2 YFSETQ. This CDR3 is 14 amino acids long. V was clipped by 2 bases and J by 3 bases; unmatched bases: 3. The CDR3 region has the DNA TGCGCCAGCAGCTTCACGGGACAGGGCTACGAGCAGTACTTC. It is translated as CASSFTGQGYEQYF.

The CDR3 protein is CASSLRAGIGTDTQYF. CDR3 sequence (DNA): TGCGCCAGCAGCTTGCGGGCGGGAATTGGGACAGATACGCAGTATTTT. The chain uses TRBV5-1 and TRBJ2-3, with D possibly matching TRBD2 (6 bases). The V end lost 1 base, the J end lost 3 bases, and 15 bases lay between the germline ends. The CDR3 loop spans 16 amino acids. In germline, CDR1 is SGHRS, CDR2 YFSETQ.

The chain employs TRBV2 and TRBJ1-1; a possible D gene is TRBD1 (5 bases). This CDR3 has 14 residues. Germline V gene data show CDR1 as SNHLY and CDR2 as FYNNEI. V shed 5 bases and J shed 2 bases, with 12 bases lying between them. The CDR3 DNA reads TGTGCCAGCAGTCCTGACAGTCCCAACACTGAAGCTTTCTTT. Protein sequence: CASSPDSPNTEAFF.